Shown below are 25 T cell receptor beta chains from a single sample sequenced in a study of blood T cell repertoires in COVID-19. Sequenced by immunoSEQ multiplex PCR; TCRdb stores in-frame clones only, minus some. The sample lists 130,000 or so clones; under 90% were seen once. The sample comprised peripheral blood. Every receptor here comes from a woman between 55 and 75 years old with active or convalescent COVID-19.

V and J are TRBV4-2 and TRBJ2-1; 14 nucleotides align to TRBD2. Germline CDR1 reads LGHNA; CDR2 reads YNFKEQ. V lost 6 bases, J lost 7 bases, and 17 bases stayed unmatched. The CDR3 covers 19 residues. CDR3 loop: CASRDQGLAGEAVDNEQFF. CDR3 coding DNA: TGTGCCAGCAGAGACCAGGGACTAGCGGGAGAGGCAGTGGATAATGAGCAGTTCTTC.

The gene calls are TRBV29-1 and TRBJ1-4, with 9 bases lining up with TRBD1. The V segment lost 5 bases and the J segment 8 bases; nucleotides outside the gene matches: 6. The germline V gene encodes CDR1 SQVTM and CDR2 ANQGSEA. There are 13 residues in the CDR3. The CDR3 sequence is CSVRDRGNEKLFF. CDR3 DNA sequence: TGCAGCGTTCGCGACAGGGGGAACGAAAAACTGTTTTTT.

The chain is built from TRBV6-5 and TRBJ2-5; maybe TRBD1 (6 bases). Deletions cut 5 bases from V and 4 bases from J, with 14 bases between. The V gene's germline CDR1 is MNHEY and CDR2 SVGAGI. CDR3 size: 14 residues. Here the CDR3 reads CASSPGTFGETQYF. CDR3 coding DNA: TGTGCCAGCAGTCCCGGGACATTCGGAGAGACCCAGTACTTC.

This clone showed up just a few times. The chain links TRBV6-2 or TRBV6-3 to TRBJ2-7, with 10 positions matching TRBD2. Trimming took 5 bases from V and 3 from J; bases not matched to a gene: 7. There are 15 residues in the CDR3. Per germline, CDR1 MNHEY and CDR2 SVGEGT. The CDR3 region is CASSQPGLANYEQYF. In DNA, the CDR3 is TGTGCCAGCAGTCAACCGGGACTAGCGAACTACGAGCAGTACTTC.

This clone was counted once. The V call is TRBV5-1, the J call TRBJ2-2; 7 bases fit TRBD1. Germline CDR1 is SGHRS and CDR2 is YFSETQ. The CDR3 covers 16 residues. V dropped 0 bases and J dropped 4; count of bases not matched to a gene: 6. For the CDR3, the DNA is TGCGCCAGCAGCTTGGCGGGGCCAGGGGGCACCGGGGAGCTGTTTTTT. Translated, it gives CASSLAGPGGTGELFF.

J is TRBJ1-3 and V is TRBV5-1; 7 nucleotides line up with TRBD1. The CDR3 runs to 16 residues. V shed 3 bases and J 0 bases; nucleotides not matched to a gene: 6. Germline-derived CDR1 and CDR2 are SGHRS and YFSETQ. The CDR3 reads CASSSTDRYSGNTIYF. The DNA for the CDR3 is TGCGCCAGCAGCTCGACGGACAGGTACTCTGGAAACACCATATATTTT.

V usage is TRBV3-1 (or the pseudogene TRBV3-2) and J usage is TRBJ2-5, with D perhaps TRBD2 (6 bases). Germline loops: CDR1 LGHDT, CDR2 YNNKEL (reference sequence). Trimming took off 0 bases at V and 8 bases at J, with 16 bases between the two ends. The CDR3 contains 15 residues. The CDR3, as DNA: TGTGCCAGCAGCCAAGAAGGACTATCAAGAGAAACCCAGTACTTC. Translated, it gives CASSQEGLSRETQYF.

The chain uses TRBV6-5 and TRBJ2-1, with 11 bases matching TRBD2. CDR3 size: 15 residues. Losses at the gene ends were 6 bases for V and 4 bases for J; bases not matched to a gene: 5. Looked up from germline, CDR1 is MNHEY and CDR2 is SVGAGI. In nucleotides, the CDR3 is TGTGCCAGCAGCCCGAGACTAGCGGGATACAATGAGCAGTTCTTC. Translating gives CASSPRLAGYNEQFF.

The chain employs TRBV2 and TRBJ1-2; D is unresolved. Germline CDR1 is SNHLY and CDR2 is FYNNEI. The V end lost 6 bases, the J end lost 7 bases, and 12 bases lay between the germline ends. The CDR3 has 12 amino acids. CDR3 amino acids: CASSATEPGYTF. The CDR3 DNA reads TGTGCCAGCAGCGCTACAGAACCTGGCTACACCTTC.

The CDR3, as DNA: TGTGCCAGCAGTAGATTCACGGACAGGGCCTCCACCGCTAGCAATCAGCCCCAGCATTTT. Amino acids: CASSRFTDRASTASNQPQHF. This chain links TRBV6-2 or TRBV6-3 with TRBJ1-5, with 8 bases matching TRBD1. Germline trimming cut 5 bases from V and 0 bases from J; bases unmatched to any gene: 18. Per the germline V gene, CDR1 is MNHEY and CDR2 is SVGEGT. The length of the CDR3 is 20 residues.

This CDR3 is CASSFFGGSSYEQYF. In DNA form, the CDR3 reads TGTGCCAGCAGTTTCTTCGGGGGAAGCTCCTACGAGCAGTACTTC. The J gene is TRBJ2-7, the V gene TRBV27; maybe TRBD2 (6 bases). CDR1 MNHEY and CDR2 SMNVEV come from the germline V gene (reference sequence). V was pared by 3 bases and J by 0 bases, with 12 bases between. The CDR3 totals 15 residues.

J is TRBJ1-2 and V is TRBV6-1; possibly TRBD1 for D (5 bases). The CDR3 totals 15 residues. V lost 0 bases to trimming and J lost 6 bases, with 14 bases between them. CDR1 is MNHNS and CDR2 is SASEGT in the germline V gene. The DNA for the CDR3 is TGTGCCAGCAGTGAAGCAATGGGGCGCGGGGATGGCTACACCTTC. Protein: CASSEAMGRGDGYTF.

The chain combines TRBV6-1 with TRBJ2-2; 15 bases match TRBD2. The ends lost 4 bases at V and 4 bases at J; junction bases unmatched: 4. The CDR3 spans 17 residues. In germline, CDR1 is MNHNS, CDR2 SASEGT. CDR3 region: CASSGGLAGGPTGELFF. DNA for the CDR3: TGTGCCAGCAGTGGTGGACTAGCGGGGGGGCCCACCGGGGAGCTGTTTTTT.

CDR3 amino acids: CATTGGLRDNEQFF. The CDR3 nucleotides are TGTGCCACCACTGGGGGGTTAAGGGACAATGAGCAGTTCTTC. The chain couples TRBV24-1 to TRBJ2-1; the D gene is possibly TRBD2 (6 bases). The CDR3 length is 14 residues. V was clipped by 8 bases and J by 5 bases, with 15 bases between them. The V gene's germline CDR1 is KGHDR and CDR2 SFDVKD.

This chain joins TRBV28 and TRBJ2-7, with D maybe TRBD2 (5 bases). V was shortened by 5 bases and J by 9 bases, with 14 bases between the two germline ends. CDR1 MDHEN and CDR2 SYDVKM come from the germline V gene. The CDR3 contains 12 residues. CDR3 nucleotide sequence: TGTGCCAGCAGTCCCGGGAACCTACGGCAGTACGTC. Translating gives CASSPGNLRQYV.

The chain combines TRBV7-2 with TRBJ1-4, with a tentative D call TRBD1 (6 bases). V was cut by 1 base and J by 0 bases, with 9 bases left in between. The germline CDR1 and CDR2 sequences are SGHTA and FQGNSA. This CDR3 region has 16 residues. The CDR3 sequence is CASSLGDTSTNEKLFF. The CDR3 nucleotides read TGTGCCAGCAGCTTAGGGGACACATCAACTAATGAAAAACTGTTTTTT.

The chain combines TRBV19 with TRBJ2-2; 7 bases align to TRBD1. The germline V gene has CDR1 LNHDA and CDR2 SQIVND (reference sequence). Germline trimming cut 2 bases from V and 6 bases from J; bases unmatched to any gene: 3. This CDR3 contains 14 residues. CDR3 DNA: TGTGCCAGTAGTATACGGCAGGGGGCCGGGGAGCTGTTTTTT. Encoded protein: CASSIRQGAGELFF. The full variable domain, with the rest looked up from reference TRBV19 and TRBJ2-2, is DGGITQSPKYLFRKEGQNVTLSCEQNLNHDAMYWYRQDPGQGLRLIYYSQIVNDFQKGDIAEGYSVSREKKESFPLTVTSAQKNPTAFYLCASSIRQGAGELFFGEGSRLTVL.

This chain connects TRBV18 to TRBJ2-2; 7 bases map to TRBD1. The CDR3 is made up of 15 amino acids. Germline V gene data show CDR1 as KGHSH and CDR2 as LQKENI. J gave up 2 bases and V 4 bases, and 4 bases lay outside the gene matches. CDR3 amino acids: CASSRGQPNTGELFF. In DNA, the CDR3 is TGTGCCAGCTCACGGGGACAGCCTAACACCGGGGAGCTGTTTTTT. Complete variable domain (other parts from reference TRBV18 and TRBJ2-2): NAGVMQNPRHLVRRRGQEARLRCSPMKGHSHVYWYRQLPEEGLKFMVYLQKENIIDESGMPKERFSAEFPKEGPSILRIQQVVRGDSAAYFCASSRGQPNTGELFFGEGSRLTVL.

As regards this clone: The junction shows a germline mismatch at one end, possibly a read error. The rearrangement joins TRBV7-2 to TRBJ1-1; D not resolved. Looked up from germline, CDR1 is SGHTA and CDR2 is FQGNSA. The CDR3 runs 14 residues. CDR3 sequence reads: CASSLAVGSTEAFF. The CDR3 DNA reads TGTGCCAGCAGCCTAGCAGTCGGGAGCACTGAAGCTTTCTTT.

By share, this clone counts as medium-sized. This rearrangement joins TRBV11-2 to TRBJ1-1, with unresolved D. V lost 2 bases and J 1 base, leaving 5 bases between the germline ends. The germline V gene has CDR1 SGHAT and CDR2 FQNNGV. CDR3 length: 13 amino acids. This chain's CDR3 is CASSLSGNTEAFF. Written as DNA, the CDR3 is TGTGCCAGCAGCTTATCAGGGAACACTGAAGCTTTCTTT.

The chain carries TRBV4-3 and TRBJ2-7, with 7 nucleotides matching TRBD1. The CDR3 loop spans 14 amino acids. Germline V lookup: CDR1 LGHNA, CDR2 YSLEER. With V trimmed by 2 bases and J by 0 bases, 1 base remained unmatched. CDR3: CASSQNRGSYEQYF. The DNA of the CDR3 is TGCGCCAGCAGCCAAAACAGGGGCTCCTACGAGCAGTACTTC.

This clone was detected once. The chain is built from TRBV6-5 and TRBJ1-5; the match to TRBD1 covers 7 bases. Germline CDR1 is MNHEY and CDR2 is SVGAGI. The CDR3 is made up of 16 amino acids. With 2 bases clipped from V and 4 bases from J, the junction kept 8 bases outside the gene matches. Here the CDR3 DNA reads TGTGCCAGCAGTTACGAGGGGGCAAGTGAAAATCAGCCCCAGCATTTT. It encodes CASSYEGASENQPQHF.

CDR3 coding DNA: TGCGCCAGCAGCTTGGAAGGGAGGGAATATGGCTACACCTTC. Its translation: CASSLEGREYGYTF. V gene TRBV5-1 combines with J gene TRBJ1-2; D is unclear. The CDR3 sequence is 14 residues long. V was cut by 0 bases and J by 5 bases, with 11 bases left in between. In germline, CDR1 is SGHRS, CDR2 YFSETQ.

The chain links TRBV6-5 to TRBJ2-1, with D tentatively TRBD1 (6 bases). The germline CDR1 and CDR2 sequences are MNHEY and SVGAGI. The CDR3 covers 12 residues. Trimming cost V 4 bases and J 8 bases, with 9 bases left between them. Here the CDR3 DNA reads TGTGCCAGCAGTTCTAGACAGGATGAGCAGTTCTTC. Amino acids: CASSSRQDEQFF.

V gene TRBV7-2 combines with J gene TRBJ1-6; possible D gene TRBD1, 5 bases. Germline V lookup: CDR1 SGHTA, CDR2 FQGNSA. The V end lost 5 bases, the J end lost 7 bases, and 15 bases lay between the germline ends. CDR3 length: 15 amino acids. The CDR3, as DNA: TGTGCCAGCAGCCTAAGCAAGGGACTGAATTCACCCCTCCACTTT. It specifies CASSLSKGLNSPLHF.